This passage covers 12 T cell receptor beta chains from one sample sequenced in a study of T cells in localized non-small cell lung cancer. TCRdb keeps only in-frame clones here, not all; method: immunoSEQ multiplex PCR. The data show tens of thousands of clones, around 92% seen once. This material consisted of peripheral blood, taken before any cancer treatment. These receptors were collected from a female donor aged 60 or older with stage I lung adenocarcinoma.

This clone was counted a few times. This rearrangement joins TRBV2 to TRBJ1-4; 8 nucleotides line up with TRBD1. Trimming at V came to 4 bases and at J to 5 bases, leaving 3 bases not matched to a gene. There are 14 residues in the CDR3. Germline CDR1 SNHLY, CDR2 FYNNEI. The CDR3 loop is CASSGQGTNEKLFF. DNA for the CDR3: TGTGCCAGCAGTGGACAGGGGACCAATGAAAAACTGTTTTTT. Full variable domain (remainder filled in from reference TRBV2 and TRBJ1-4): EPEVTQTPSHQVTQMGQEVILRCVPISNHLYFYWYRQILGQKVEFLVSFYNNEISEKSEIFDDQFSVERPDGSNFTLKIRSTKLEDSAMYFCASSGQGTNEKLFFGSGTQLSVL.

The rearrangement joins TRBV4-3 to TRBJ1-2; D is unclear. The V and J ends lost 1 base and 5 bases respectively, with 8 bases between them. Germline assignment: CDR1 LGHNA and CDR2 YSLEER. The CDR3 spans 13 residues. DNA for the CDR3: TGCGCCAGCAGCCAAGGGTCTGGGTATGGCTACACCTTC. Translating it yields CASSQGSGYGYTF.

Notes on this clone: Different DNA sequences within this sample yield the same CDR3. DNA of the CDR3: TGTGCCAGCAGCTCCGGCACAGATACGCAGTATTTT. Amino acids: CASSSGTDTQYF. The chain couples TRBV5-4 to TRBJ2-3, with D uncertain. V was cut by 3 bases and J by 1 base, with 3 bases left in between. The CDR3 spans 12 residues. The germline V gene has CDR1 SGHNT and CDR2 YYREEE (reference sequence). The variable domain in full, completed from reference TRBV5-4 and TRBJ2-3, reads ETGVTQSPTHLIKTRGQQVTLRCSSQSGHNTVSWYQQALGQGPQFIFQYYREEENGRGNFPPRFSGLQFPNYSSELNVNALELDDSALYLCASSSGTDTQYFGPGTRLTVL.

The genes are TRBV5-1 and TRBJ2-1, with TRBD1 matching 9 bases. Germline V lookup: CDR1 SGHRS, CDR2 YFSETQ. The length of the CDR3 is 16 residues. V gave up 4 bases and J gave up 2 bases; unmatched junction bases: 7. CDR3 in amino acids: CASSRGQGRTYNEQFF. Here the CDR3 DNA reads TGCGCCAGCAGCCGAGGACAGGGGAGAACCTACAATGAGCAGTTCTTC. The variable domain in full, completed from reference TRBV5-1 and TRBJ2-1, reads KAGVTQTPRYLIKTRGQQVTLSCSPISGHRSVSWYQQTPGQGLQFLFEYFSETQRNKGNFPGRFSGRQFSNSRSEMNVSTLELGDSALYLCASSRGQGRTYNEQFFGPGTRLTVL.

As DNA, the CDR3 is TGTGCCAGCAGTTTATATGACGGCCCAACTAATGAAAAACTGTTTTTT. It translates to CASSLYDGPTNEKLFF. The chain combines TRBV28 with TRBJ1-4; the D is unclear. Germline CDR1 is MDHEN and CDR2 is SYDVKM. There are 16 residues in the CDR3. The V end was cut by 1 base, the J end by 0 bases, with 9 bases between.

The V gene is TRBV4-3, the J gene TRBJ2-7; D is uncertain. Germline V gene lookup returns CDR1 LGHNA and CDR2 YSLEER. The length of the CDR3 is 13 residues. V lost 0 bases to trimming and J lost 3 bases, with 6 bases between them. In DNA form, the CDR3 reads TGCGCCAGCAGCCAAGAGGCATACTACGAGCAGTACTTC. This gives the protein CASSQEAYYEQYF.

J is TRBJ1-1 and V is TRBV6-1, with D possibly being TRBD1 (6 bases). The CDR3 totals 13 residues. Trimming pared 8 bases from V and 5 bases from J, leaving 15 bases between. CDR1 is MNHNS and CDR2 is SASEGT in the germline V gene. The CDR3 bases are TGTGCCAGCGTGGGACACTTGGGGACTGAAGCTTTCTTT. It specifies CASVGHLGTEAFF.

The chain is built from TRBV5-1 and TRBJ1-1; 7 nucleotides agree with TRBD1. The ends lost 5 bases at V and 5 bases at J; junction bases unmatched: 15. The CDR3 runs to 16 residues. CDR1 is SGHRS, CDR2 YFSETQ, per germline. CDR3 loop: CASSHGSTGKVTEAFF. CDR3 nucleotides: TGCGCCAGCAGTCACGGATCGACAGGGAAGGTGACTGAAGCTTTCTTT.

The gene calls are TRBV7-8 and TRBJ2-7; D is uncertain. The CDR3 has 15 amino acids. V lost 2 bases and J lost 1, with 12 bases in between. CDR1 and CDR2 (germline): SGHVS, FQNEAQ. The CDR3 nucleotides are TGTGCCAGCAGCTTAAGGCCCACGGGTTCCTACGAGCAGTACTTC. Translating gives CASSLRPTGSYEQYF.

This clone was found once. The rearrangement uses TRBV18 and TRBJ2-3, with no clear D. The germline V gene has CDR1 KGHSH and CDR2 LQKENI. The CDR3 is made up of 14 amino acids. The V gene lost 0 bases and the J gene lost 4 bases, with 8 bases spanning the gap. This CDR3 reads CASSPPSRADTQYF. Written as DNA, the CDR3 is TGTGCCAGCTCACCACCGTCCCGGGCAGATACGCAGTATTTT. Looking up the rest from reference TRBV18 and TRBJ2-3 gives the full variable domain: NAGVMQNPRHLVRRRGQEARLRCSPMKGHSHVYWYRQLPEEGLKFMVYLQKENIIDESGMPKERFSAEFPKEGPSILRIQQVVRGDSAAYFCASSPPSRADTQYFGPGTRLTVL.

The chain recombines TRBV4-3 with TRBJ1-2, with a weak D call TRBD1 (5 bases). The length of the CDR3 is 15 residues. Germline CDR1 LGHNA, CDR2 YSLEER. V was pared by 1 base and J by 4 bases, with 13 bases between. For the CDR3, the DNA is TGCGCCAGCAGCCAAGGTACCGGGGCTTTCTATGGCTACACCTTC. Translation: CASSQGTGAFYGYTF.

The chain links TRBV19 to TRBJ1-2, with a weak D call TRBD1 (5 bases). V was shortened by 6 bases and J by 4 bases, with 21 bases between the two germline ends. The CDR3 consists of 16 residues. Germline CDR1 and CDR2: LNHDA and SQIVND (reference sequence). CDR3 coding DNA: TGTGCCAGTAGCCGGTCTAAGGGGTCCTCGAGCTATGGCTACACCTTC. Translated, it gives CASSRSKGSSSYGYTF.